The sequence of this T cell receptor (beta chain) was determined in a study of CD8+ T cells in alopecia areata. Study results and caveats: Patients displayed less clarity in TCR sharing than mice, a finding possibly related to HLA. For lesional scalp, especially alopecia totalis/universalis, clonality was higher than in normal scalp.

This clone was counted only a few times. Antigen specificity is unknown. These gene names are mouse names. The read gets to within 4 residues of the CDR3 end, and the germline J gene fills in the rest. The CDR3 has 16 residues. The germline CDR1 and CDR2 sequences are NSQYPW and LRSPGD (reference sequence). Trimming took 4 bases from V and 0 from J; bases not matched to a gene: 7. Sorting relied on CD4, CD8alpha, NKG2D, NKG2ACE and other markers applied to pooled cutaneous lymph node cells. Sequencing relied on a cDNA template that was reverse transcribed from extracted RNA. Profiling relied on immunoSEQ multiplex PCR, and the TCRdb table lists in-frame clones only, not all of them. This repertoire holds 200,000 to 300,000 clones, and none appear only once.

Sequenced sample: CD4+ T cells sorted from a lymph node. The receptor comes from a C3H/HeJ mouse with alopecia areata. Strain haplotype at MHC: H2-k. This sequence joins TRBV1 and TRBJ2-7, with 9 bases that match TRBD2. The CDR3 is CTCSGGLGESSYEQYF. The part of the CDR3 DNA that was read is TGCACCTGCAGTGGGGGACTGGGAGAGAGCTCCTAT. Full variable domain (outside the CDR3, taken from reference TRBV1 and TRBJ2-7): VTLLEQNPRWRLVPRGQAVNLRCILKNSQYPWMSWYQQDLQKQLQWLFTLRSPGDKEVKSLPGADYLATRVTDTELRLQVANMSQGRTLYCTCSGGLGESSYEQYFGPGTRLTVL.